The sequence of this T cell receptor (beta chain) was determined in a study of blood T cell repertoires in COVID-19. Study in general: COVID-19 samples, acute and convalescent, were from the United States, Italy and Spain. T cells, B-cell-depleted T cells, or PBMCs supplied cDNA or gDNA.

Authors' methods: Reference gene primers were amplified, and this amplification served to estimate nucleated cell counts. Generated by immunoSEQ multiplex PCR, the TCRdb table keeps only in-frame clones and is missing some. V and J calls and clone size follow that table, whereas D and trimming were derived from the DNA. The data show a few hundred thousand clones, with 80% to 90% seen just once and about 4.5% held by the top ten. Exposed participants came across a COVID-19 case within 2 weeks before study entry. The CDR3 is made up of 13 amino acids. The germline gives CDR1 GTSNPN, CDR2 SVGIG (reference sequence). V gave up 0 bases and J gave up 6 bases, with 12 bases separating them. The table lists this clone with a few counts.

Specimen: PBMCs or T cells enriched from blood (not recorded which). This TCR was recovered from a woman aged 25 to 39 who had been exposed to COVID-19. This chain connects TRBV30 to TRBJ2-7, with D hard to call. In DNA, the CDR3 is TGTGCCTGGAGTGTATCGCTACTCCGCGAGCAGTACTTC. It translates to CAWSVSLLREQYF.